This T cell receptor beta chain was obtained from a study of blood T cells in healthy people across ages. Findings and limits, study-wide: Diversity of TCR beta correlated strongly with naive T cell percentage. Investigators viewed diversity estimates from one million T cells as underestimates, the study reported.

CDR1 and CDR2 from the germline V gene are SGHRS and YFSETQ. The CDR3 sequence is 17 residues long. V was pared by 2 bases and J by 4 bases, with 10 bases of the junction left unmatched. Next came a second PCR, run for about 6 to 12 cycles, which used a sample-barcoded 5' primer along with a J-beta primer mix. Tagging of each cDNA molecule was performed by a template-switch adaptor with 12 random nucleotides. One entry per CDR3 protein results from TCRdb running MiXCR on the 5' RACE reads. The sample records hundreds of thousands of distinct CDR3 sequences, roughly three fifths being singletons. In regard to this clonotype: Its antigen remains unknown.

This receptor was identified in a man between 60 and 70 years old in good health. The chain couples TRBV5-1 to TRBJ1-1; 11 bases line up with TRBD1. Sequencing was done on a sample of blood. CDR3 nucleotide sequence: TGCGCCAGCAGCTTCCAGGACAGGGGGCTGTTGGGCACTGAAGCTTTCTTT. This sequence encodes CASSFQDRGLLGTEAFF.